This is a list of T cell receptor beta chains from one sample in a study of blood T cell repertoires in COVID-19. This table comes from immunoSEQ multiplex PCR, and its TCRdb copy is limited to in-frame clones, with some not included. The sample holds about 360,000 clones, over 75% seen once. The sequencing sample was made of PBMCs or T cells enriched from blood (not recorded which). The receptor set was obtained from a man aged 40-49 years in a cohort exposed to, infected with or recovered from COVID-19 (not recorded which). CDR3s include the opening cysteine and the closing phenylalanine or tryptophan. A D gene is named only where the DNA matches it firmly. The size field is filled for only some rows; it gives once, few, many or a size class.

V gene,clone size,D gene,J gene,CDR3 DNA,CDR3 protein
TRBV2,-,TRBD1,TRBJ1-4,TGTGCCAGCAGGGGACAGGGATGGGAAAAACTGTTTTTT,CASRGQGWEKLFF
TRBV7-8,few,TRBD2,TRBJ2-2,TGTGCCAGCAGCAGAGGGACTAGCGTTGGCGGGGAGCTGTTTTTT,CASSRGTSVGGELFF
TRBV5-1,-,-,TRBJ2-5,TGCGCCAGCAGCTCAGTGAGCGGACAAGAGACCCAGTACTTC,CASSSVSGQETQYF
TRBV6-2/TRBV6-3,-,TRBD1,TRBJ2-2,TGTGCCAGCAGTTACGGGAGACAGGGGGGTACCGGGGAGCTGTTTTTT,CASSYGRQGGTGELFF
TRBV27,-,-,TRBJ2-2,TGTGCCAGCAGTTTGCAGGGGTCCACCGGGGAGCTGTTTTTT,CASSLQGSTGELFF
TRBV12-5,-,-,TRBJ2-7,TGTGCTAGTGGTTTGGAAGGGGTCGAGCAGTACTTC,CASGLEGVEQYF
TRBV28,once,TRBD2,TRBJ2-4,TGTGCCAGCAGTCTCGATCGCCTCTGGGGGGGAAACATTCAGTACTTC,CASSLDRLWGGNIQYF
TRBV28,-,-,TRBJ1-4,TGTGCCAGCAGTTCGGAGGGGGGGATTAATGAAAAACTGTTTTTT,CASSSEGGINEKLFF
TRBV12-5,-,TRBD2,TRBJ2-3,TGTGCTAGTGGTTTGAATCTATGGGACTATCTGTATTTT,CASGLNLWDYLYF
TRBV15,-,TRBD1,TRBJ2-7,TGTGCCACCAGCATCGGGACAGGGGGCTCCTACGAGCAGTACTTC,CATSIGTGGSYEQYF
TRBV19,-,-,TRBJ2-1,TGTGCCAGTAGGCCAGAAGGGGTCGGGACTTACAATGAGCAGTTCTTC,CASRPEGVGTYNEQFF
TRBV5-1,few,TRBD1,TRBJ1-2,TGCGCCAGCAGCTCAACCGGGACAGGGGATGGCTACACCTTC,CASSSTGTGDGYTF
TRBV2,-,TRBD1,TRBJ2-7,TGTGCCAGCACAGGGGAAGGACAGGGCTACGAGCAGTACTTC,CASTGEGQGYEQYF
TRBV2,-,-,TRBJ2-4,TGTGCCAGCCAGGGTGTATCGGTAAACATTCAGTACTTC,CASQGVSVNIQYF